This is a list of T cell receptor beta chains from one sample in a study of blood T cell repertoires in COVID-19. Sequencing used immunoSEQ multiplex PCR; TCRdb keeps in-frame clones, though not all of them. The data hold 400,000 to 500,000 clones, with around nine tenths observed a single time. Sequencing was carried out using PBMCs or T cells enriched from blood (not recorded which). The origin of the receptors is a woman aged 18-29 years who had been exposed to COVID-19. The CDR3 runs from the conserved cysteine through the conserved F or W. The D gene is left open where the match is weak. For some rows the clone size is stated as once, few or many, or as a class when expanded; others skip it.

.,TRBV24-1,.,TRBJ2-5,TGTGCCACCAGTGCCTCGACAGAGAACCAAGAGACCCAGTACTTC,CATSASTENQETQYF
.,TRBV10-2,.,TRBJ1-1,TGCGCCAGCAGCGCTACGGGTCGAAACACTGAAGCTTTCTTT,CASSATGRNTEAFF
.,TRBV7-2,TRBD1,TRBJ2-3,TGTGCCAGCAGCTTAGTTGGACAGGTCATTAGCACAGATACGCAGTATTTT,CASSLVGQVISTDTQYF
.,TRBV5-6,.,TRBJ2-7,TGTGCCAGCAGCCTGGGTGTAGCAACCTACGAGCAGTACTTC,CASSLGVATYEQYF
.,TRBV19,TRBD2,TRBJ2-3,TGTGCCAGTAGCTTCCTAGCGGGAGGTTCCACAGATACGCAGTATTTT,CASSFLAGGSTDTQYF
.,TRBV14,.,TRBJ2-7,TGTGCCAGCAGCCTAACAAGGGGCCACAAAAAGTACTTC,CASSLTRGHKKYF
.,TRBV19,TRBD1,TRBJ1-3,TGTGCCAGTAGTAACGGACAGGGCCACTCTGGAAACACCATATATTTT,CASSNGQGHSGNTIYF
.,TRBV20-1,TRBD1,TRBJ1-1,TGCAGTGCTACTGACAGGGGGACTGAAGCTTTCTTT,CSATDRGTEAFF
once,TRBV6-5,TRBD1,TRBJ2-7,TGTGCCAGCAGGCATCCGGGACAGGGTTCCTACGAGCAGTACTTC,CASRHPGQGSYEQYF
few,TRBV2,TRBD2,TRBJ2-3,TGTGCCAGCAGCAAACTAGCGGGGGGGACAGATACGCAGTATTTT,CASSKLAGGTDTQYF
.,TRBV5-1,TRBD1,TRBJ1-2,TGCGCCAGCAGCTTGGCGGGGTTGCGACAGGGGGTAGCTAACTATGGCTACACCTTC,CASSLAGLRQGVANYGYTF
once,TRBV29-1,TRBD1,TRBJ2-3,TGCAGCGTTGAGCACAGGGGGCAGGGGACAGATACGCAGTATTTT,CSVEHRGQGTDTQYF
once,TRBV19,TRBD1,TRBJ2-3,TGTGCCAGTAGTGCTCGTGGGACAGGGTCAGATACGCAGTATTTT,CASSARGTGSDTQYF
few,TRBV20-1,.,TRBJ2-7,TGCAGTGCGAAGAGTATATACGAGCAGTACTTC,CSAKSIYEQYF
few,TRBV27,TRBD2,TRBJ2-7,TGTGCCAGCAGGCGACTAGCGGGGGGACCTCCCTACGAGCAGTACTTC,CASRRLAGGPPYEQYF
once,TRBV5-1,TRBD2,TRBJ2-3,TGCGCCAGCAGCTTGCCGGGGGGGATTAGCACAGATACGCAGTATTTT,CASSLPGGISTDTQYF
.,TRBV18,.,TRBJ1-3,TGTGCCAGCTCACCAGACCGGAGCTCTGGAAACACCATATATTTT,CASSPDRSSGNTIYF
.,TRBV10-3,TRBD2,TRBJ2-1,TGTGCCATCAGTGTTATAGCGGGGGCCGCGGGGGATGAGCAGTTCTTC,CAISVIAGAAGDEQFF
.,TRBV5-6,.,TRBJ2-6,TGTGCCAGCCATTCCACAGAGTCTGGGGCCAACGTCCTGACTTTC,CASHSTESGANVLTF
.,TRBV23-1,.,TRBJ1-5,TGCGCCAGCAGCCCTCCCCGACATCCCGCTCCCCCTAATCAGCCCCAGCATTTT,CASSPPRHPAPPNQPQHF
few,TRBV5-6,.,TRBJ1-1,TGTGCCAGCAGCCTGCTCAGGGTTGGCACTGAAGCTTTCTTT,CASSLLRVGTEAFF
few,TRBV6-5,TRBD1,TRBJ1-3,TGTGCCAGCAGAATAGGACAGGGACCTGGAAACACCATATATTTT,CASRIGQGPGNTIYF
.,TRBV6-5,.,TRBJ2-3,TGTGCCAGCAGCAGACTCACTAGCACAGATACGCAGTATTTT,CASSRLTSTDTQYF
.,TRBV5-8,.,TRBJ2-7,TGTGCCAGCAGCTGGGACACGAGGTTCTTC,CASSWDTRFF
.,TRBV5-1,.,TRBJ1-1,TGCGCCAGCAGCTTAAGCGAGAACACTGAAGCTTTCTTT,CASSLSENTEAFF
.,TRBV19,.,TRBJ1-5,TGTGCCAGTAGTATAGTCCCAGGGCAGGGCAATCAGCCCCAGCATTTT,CASSIVPGQGNQPQHF
.,TRBV9,.,TRBJ2-3,TGTGCCAGCAGCGTACTTGCGGGGACCACAGATACGCAGTATTTT,CASSVLAGTTDTQYF
.,TRBV29-1,.,TRBJ2-1,TGCAGTGCTGGTGATAGCGTAGGCTCCTACAATGAGCAGTTCTTC,CSAGDSVGSYNEQFF
.,TRBV6-5,.,TRBJ1-5,TGTGCCAGCAGCCCCAGGACAGTCCGGGATCAGCCCCAGCATTTT,CASSPRTVRDQPQHF
.,TRBV28,.,TRBJ1-2,TGTGCCAGCAGTTTACCGCCAGGGGCCTATGGCTACACCTTC,CASSLPPGAYGYTF
.,TRBV28,TRBD1,TRBJ2-7,TGTGCCAGCAGTCCCTCCGGGACAGTTGCCTACGAGCAGTACTTC,CASSPSGTVAYEQYF
.,TRBV5-7,TRBD2,TRBJ2-2,TGTGCCAGCAGCTTGGCCAAAGGGCGGGAGGGATACACCGGGGAGCTGTTTTTT,CASSLAKGREGYTGELFF
.,TRBV7-8,.,TRBJ2-5,TGTGCCAGCACTCCGTGGGGCAACCAAGAGACCCAGTACTTC,CASTPWGNQETQYF
once,TRBV19,.,TRBJ1-2,TGTGCCAGTAGGACCGGACAGCATTCTTATGGCTACACCTTC,CASRTGQHSYGYTF
.,TRBV28,.,TRBJ2-7,TGTGCCAGCCTGGCCGGGACAAGGGACCACGAGCAGTACTTC,CASLAGTRDHEQYF
.,TRBV9,.,TRBJ2-5,TGTGCCAGCAGCGTAGGTGCTAGAGAACAAGAGACCCAGTACTTC,CASSVGAREQETQYF
few,TRBV5-1,.,TRBJ2-7,TGCGCCAGCACGCTCGACAACTCCTACGAGCAGTACTTC,CASTLDNSYEQYF